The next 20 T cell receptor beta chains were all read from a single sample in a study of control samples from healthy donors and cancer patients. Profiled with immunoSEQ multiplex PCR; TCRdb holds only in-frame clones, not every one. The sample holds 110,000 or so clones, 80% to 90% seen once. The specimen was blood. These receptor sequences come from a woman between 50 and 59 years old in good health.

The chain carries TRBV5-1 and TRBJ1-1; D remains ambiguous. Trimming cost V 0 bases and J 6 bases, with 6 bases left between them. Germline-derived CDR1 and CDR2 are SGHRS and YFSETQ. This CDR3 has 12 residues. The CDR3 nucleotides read TGCGCCAGCAGCTTGGGGCGAGCTGAAGCTTTCTTT. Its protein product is CASSLGRAEAFF.

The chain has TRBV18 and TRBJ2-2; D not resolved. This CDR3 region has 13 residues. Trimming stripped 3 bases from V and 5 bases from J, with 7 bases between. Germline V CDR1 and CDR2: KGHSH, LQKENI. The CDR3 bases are TGTGCCAGCTCACCCCGAACTACCGGGGAGCTGTTTTTT. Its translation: CASSPRTTGELFF.

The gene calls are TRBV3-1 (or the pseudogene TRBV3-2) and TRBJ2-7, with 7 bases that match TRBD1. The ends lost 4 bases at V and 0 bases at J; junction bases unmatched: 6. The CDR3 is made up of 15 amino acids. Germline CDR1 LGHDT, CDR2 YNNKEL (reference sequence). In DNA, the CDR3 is TGTGCCAGCAGCCCCCCCGGGACAGTCTCCTACGAGCAGTACTTC. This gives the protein CASSPPGTVSYEQYF.

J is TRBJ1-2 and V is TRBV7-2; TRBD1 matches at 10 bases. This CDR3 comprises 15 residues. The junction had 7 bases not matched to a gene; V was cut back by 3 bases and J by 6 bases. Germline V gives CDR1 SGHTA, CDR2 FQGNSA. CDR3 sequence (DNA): TGTGCCAGCAGCTTCGGGACAGGGGCTTGGGATGGCTACACCTTC. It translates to CASSFGTGAWDGYTF.

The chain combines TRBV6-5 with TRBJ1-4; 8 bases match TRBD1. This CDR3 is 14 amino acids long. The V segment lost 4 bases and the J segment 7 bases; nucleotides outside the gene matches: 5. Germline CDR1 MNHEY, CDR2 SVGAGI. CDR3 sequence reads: CASSLDRVGEKLFF. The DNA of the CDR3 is TGTGCCAGCAGTTTGGACAGGGTGGGTGAAAAACTGTTTTTT.

CDR3 nucleotides: TGTGCCAGCAGCCAAGGGGGACAGGGGGCTGGAAACACCATATATTTT. Translated, it gives CASSQGGQGAGNTIYF. V usage is TRBV3-1 (or the pseudogene TRBV3-2) and J usage is TRBJ1-3; 11 nucleotides line up with TRBD1. Germline CDR1 reads LGHDT; CDR2 reads YNNKEL (reference sequence). The J segment lost 2 bases and the V segment lost 1 base, leaving 1 base of the junction unmatched. The CDR3 consists of 16 residues.

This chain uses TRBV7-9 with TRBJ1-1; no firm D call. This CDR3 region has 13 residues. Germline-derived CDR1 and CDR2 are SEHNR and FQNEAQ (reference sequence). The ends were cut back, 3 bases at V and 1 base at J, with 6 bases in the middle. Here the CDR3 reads CASSLRQNTEAFF. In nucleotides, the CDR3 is TGTGCCAGCAGCTTGCGACAGAACACTGAAGCTTTCTTT.

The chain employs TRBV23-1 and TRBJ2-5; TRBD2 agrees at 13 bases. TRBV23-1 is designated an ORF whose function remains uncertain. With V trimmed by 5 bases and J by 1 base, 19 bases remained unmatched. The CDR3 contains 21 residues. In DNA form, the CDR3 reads TGCGCCAGCAGTTTTACTAGCGGGAGGGGCAACCCAGCTAACGTCCAAGAGACCCAGTACTTC. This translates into CASSFTSGRGNPANVQETQYF.

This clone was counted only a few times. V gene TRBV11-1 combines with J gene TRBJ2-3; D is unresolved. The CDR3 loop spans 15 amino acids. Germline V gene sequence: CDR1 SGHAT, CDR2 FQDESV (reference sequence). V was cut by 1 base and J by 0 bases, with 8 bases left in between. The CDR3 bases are TGTGCCAGCAGCTTAGACCTTGTAAGCACAGATACGCAGTATTTT. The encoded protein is CASSLDLVSTDTQYF.

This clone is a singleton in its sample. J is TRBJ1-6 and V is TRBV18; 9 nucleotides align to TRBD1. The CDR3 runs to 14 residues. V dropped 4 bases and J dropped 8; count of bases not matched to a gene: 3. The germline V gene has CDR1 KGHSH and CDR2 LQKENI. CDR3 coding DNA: TGTGCCAGCTCACTACAGGGGGCGGATTCACCCCTCCACTTT. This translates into CASSLQGADSPLHF.

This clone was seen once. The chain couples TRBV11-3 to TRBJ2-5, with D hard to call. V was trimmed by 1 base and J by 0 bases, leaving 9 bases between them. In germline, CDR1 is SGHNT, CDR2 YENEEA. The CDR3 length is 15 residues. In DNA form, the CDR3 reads TGTGCCAGCAGCTTAGCGGGCAGGAACCAAGAGACCCAGTACTTC. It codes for CASSLAGRNQETQYF.

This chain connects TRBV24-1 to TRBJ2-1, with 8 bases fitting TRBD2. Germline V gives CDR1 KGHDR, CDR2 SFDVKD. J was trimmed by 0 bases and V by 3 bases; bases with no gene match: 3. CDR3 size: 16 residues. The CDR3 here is CATSDASGSSYNEQFF. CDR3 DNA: TGTGCCACCAGTGATGCCAGCGGGAGCTCCTACAATGAGCAGTTCTTC.

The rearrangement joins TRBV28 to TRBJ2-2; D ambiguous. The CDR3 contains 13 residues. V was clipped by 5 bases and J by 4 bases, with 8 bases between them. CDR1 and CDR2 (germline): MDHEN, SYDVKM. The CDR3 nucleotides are TGTGCCAGCAGTGGCACTTCCACCGGGGAGCTGTTTTTT. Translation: CASSGTSTGELFF.

The CDR3 loop reads CAWSLLGPPRDTIYF. The CDR3 nucleotides read TGTGCCTGGAGTCTATTGGGGCCCCCCCGGGACACCATATATTTT. The genes are TRBV30 and TRBJ1-3, with D maybe TRBD1 (5 bases). Trimming cost V 2 bases and J 8 bases, with 19 bases left between them. Germline V lookup: CDR1 GTSNPN, CDR2 SVGIG (reference sequence). The length of the CDR3 is 15 residues.

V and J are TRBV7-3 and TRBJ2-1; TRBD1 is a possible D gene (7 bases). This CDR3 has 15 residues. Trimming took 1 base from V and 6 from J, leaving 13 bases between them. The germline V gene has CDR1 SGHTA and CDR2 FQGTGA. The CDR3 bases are TGTGCCAGCAGCTTAAACGGGGGACAGTTCAATGAGCAGTTCTTC. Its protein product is CASSLNGGQFNEQFF.

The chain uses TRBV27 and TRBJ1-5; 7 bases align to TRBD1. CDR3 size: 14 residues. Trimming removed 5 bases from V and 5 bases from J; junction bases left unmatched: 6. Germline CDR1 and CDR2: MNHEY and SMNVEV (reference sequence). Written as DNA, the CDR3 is TGTGCCAGCAGTCCAAGGACAGGTTATCAGCCCCAGCATTTT. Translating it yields CASSPRTGYQPQHF.

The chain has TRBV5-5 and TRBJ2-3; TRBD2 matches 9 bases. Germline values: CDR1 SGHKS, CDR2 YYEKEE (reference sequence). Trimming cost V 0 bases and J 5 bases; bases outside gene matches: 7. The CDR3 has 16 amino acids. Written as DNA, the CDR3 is TGTGCCAGCAGCTTGGACGCGGGAGGGGTCAAAGATACGCAGTATTTT. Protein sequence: CASSLDAGGVKDTQYF.

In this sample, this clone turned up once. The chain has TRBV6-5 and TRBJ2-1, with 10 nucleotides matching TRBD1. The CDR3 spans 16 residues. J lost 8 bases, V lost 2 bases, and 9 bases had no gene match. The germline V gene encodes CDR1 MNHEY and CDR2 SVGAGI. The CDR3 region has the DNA TGTGCCAGCAGTTACACGGGCGTGGGACAGGGGCATGAGCAGTTCTTC. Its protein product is CASSYTGVGQGHEQFF.

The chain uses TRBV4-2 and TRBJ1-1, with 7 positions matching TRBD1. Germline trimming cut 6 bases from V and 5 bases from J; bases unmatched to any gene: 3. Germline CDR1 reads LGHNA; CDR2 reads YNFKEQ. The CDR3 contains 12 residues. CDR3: CASSPGGTEAFF. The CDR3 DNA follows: TGTGCCAGCAGTCCAGGGGGAACTGAAGCTTTCTTT.

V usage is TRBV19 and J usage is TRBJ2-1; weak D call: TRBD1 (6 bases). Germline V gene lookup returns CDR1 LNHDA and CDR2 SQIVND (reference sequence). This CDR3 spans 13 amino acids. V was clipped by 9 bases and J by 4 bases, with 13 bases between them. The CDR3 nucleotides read TGTGCCAGCCGGGACAAAGGGTACAATGAGCAGTTCTTC. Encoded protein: CASRDKGYNEQFF.